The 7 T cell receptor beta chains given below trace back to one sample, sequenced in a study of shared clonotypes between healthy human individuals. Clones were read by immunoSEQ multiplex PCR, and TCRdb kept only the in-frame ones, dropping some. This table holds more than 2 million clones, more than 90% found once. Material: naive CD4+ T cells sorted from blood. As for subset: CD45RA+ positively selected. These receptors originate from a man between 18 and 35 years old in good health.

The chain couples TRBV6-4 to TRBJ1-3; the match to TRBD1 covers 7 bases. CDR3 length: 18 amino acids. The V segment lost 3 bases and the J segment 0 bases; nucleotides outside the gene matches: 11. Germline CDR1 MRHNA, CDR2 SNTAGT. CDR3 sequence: CASSEARGQWISGNTIYF. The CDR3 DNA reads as TGTGCCAGCAGTGAAGCACGGGGACAGTGGATCTCTGGAAACACCATATATTTT.

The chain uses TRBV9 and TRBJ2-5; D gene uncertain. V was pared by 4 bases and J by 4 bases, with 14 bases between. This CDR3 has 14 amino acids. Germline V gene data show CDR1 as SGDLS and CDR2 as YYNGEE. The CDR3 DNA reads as TGTGCCAGCAGCCCGCTCTCCGTTGGAGAGACCCAGTACTTC. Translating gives CASSPLSVGETQYF.

CDR3 amino acids: CASSLFFLAARDEQFF. For the CDR3, the DNA is TGTGCCAGCAGCTTATTTTTCCTAGCGGCGCGGGATGAGCAGTTCTTC. The chain joins TRBV7-9 to TRBJ2-1; the match to TRBD2 covers 7 bases. Per the germline V gene, CDR1 is SEHNR and CDR2 is FQNEAQ (reference sequence). Trimming cost V 2 bases and J 8 bases; bases outside gene matches: 12. This CDR3 has 16 residues.

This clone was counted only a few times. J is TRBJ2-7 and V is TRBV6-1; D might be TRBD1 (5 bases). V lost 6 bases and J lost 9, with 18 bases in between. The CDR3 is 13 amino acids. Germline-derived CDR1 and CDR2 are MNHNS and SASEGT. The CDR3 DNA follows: TGTGCCAGCAGCCCCACCCAGGGCCCCCGGCAGTACTTC. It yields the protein CASSPTQGPRQYF.

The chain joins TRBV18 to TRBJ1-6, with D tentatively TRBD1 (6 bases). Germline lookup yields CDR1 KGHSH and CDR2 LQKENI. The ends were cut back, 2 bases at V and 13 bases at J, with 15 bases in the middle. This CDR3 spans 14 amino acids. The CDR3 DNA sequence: TGTGCCAGCTCACCAGGGCAGGCTGGGGGCCCCCTCCACTTT. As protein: CASSPGQAGGPLHF.

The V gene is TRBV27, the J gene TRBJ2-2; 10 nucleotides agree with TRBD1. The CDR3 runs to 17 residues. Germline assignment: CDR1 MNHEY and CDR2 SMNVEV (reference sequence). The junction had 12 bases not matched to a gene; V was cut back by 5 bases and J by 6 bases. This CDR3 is CASSPNKPTGGPGELFF. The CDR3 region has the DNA TGTGCCAGCAGTCCAAACAAGCCGACAGGGGGCCCCGGGGAGCTGTTTTTT.

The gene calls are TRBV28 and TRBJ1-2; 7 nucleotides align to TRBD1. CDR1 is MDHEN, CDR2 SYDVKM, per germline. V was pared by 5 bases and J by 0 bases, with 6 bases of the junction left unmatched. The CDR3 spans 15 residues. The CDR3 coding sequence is TGTGCCAGCAGTCTAAGACAGGGAGCTAACTATGGCTACACCTTC. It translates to CASSLRQGANYGYTF.